Presented here are 17 T cell receptor beta chains from one specimen sequenced in a study of CD8+ T cells in alopecia areata. Treatment described: oral pan-JAK inhibitor, 5-10 mg twice daily. TCR sequencing used cDNA made by reverse transcription of extracted RNA. The table came from immunoSEQ multiplex PCR; TCRdb's copy has only in-frame clones and leaves some out. The table shows 120,000 to 150,000 clones, with about four fifths occurring only once. Source: CD8+ T cells sorted from blood, taken at week 4, from a patient treated with tofacitinib. The receptors originated from a human donor with alopecia areata.

V gene TRBV27 combines with J gene TRBJ2-7; D might be TRBD2 (6 bases). Germline V gene data show CDR1 as MNHEY and CDR2 as SMNVEV (reference sequence). V was trimmed by 6 bases and J by 5 bases, leaving 14 bases between them. The CDR3 is made up of 13 amino acids. CDR3 bases: TGTGCCAGCAGGGACGGACTACTGGACGAGCAGTACTTC. This sequence encodes CASRDGLLDEQYF.

J is TRBJ1-3 and V is TRBV6-6; 7 bases match TRBD1. The CDR3 has 16 residues. V gave up 5 bases and J gave up 4 bases; unmatched junction bases: 11. Germline-derived CDR1 and CDR2 are MNHNY and SVGAGI (reference sequence). CDR3 coding DNA: TGTGCCAGCAGTACGCTGACAGGGCCCTGGGGAAACACCATATATTTT. It codes for CASSTLTGPWGNTIYF.

This clone appeared a single time. This chain joins TRBV29-1 and TRBJ2-5; D uncertain. In germline, CDR1 is SQVTM, CDR2 ANQGSEA. The CDR3 is 14 amino acids. V dropped 0 bases and J dropped 2 bases, with 10 bases sitting between them. CDR3 residues: CSVEDGYLQETQYF. The CDR3 DNA follows: TGCAGCGTTGAAGATGGCTATTTACAAGAGACCCAGTACTTC.

This chain links TRBV5-6 with TRBJ2-7, with unresolved D. From germline, CDR1 is SGHDT and CDR2 YYEEEE. CDR3 size: 12 residues. V lost 0 bases and J lost 6, with 7 bases in between. The CDR3 region has the DNA TGTGCCAGCAGCTTGGGGTCAGGCGAGCAGTACTTC. It encodes CASSLGSGEQYF.

The rearrangement links TRBV14 to TRBJ2-7; D gene unclear. The V end was cut by 0 bases, the J end by 3 bases, with 24 bases between. Germline CDR1 is SGHDN and CDR2 is FVKESK. The CDR3 consists of 19 residues. The CDR3 sequence: CASSQDALSVPPKHYEQYF. The CDR3 bases are TGTGCCAGCAGCCAAGACGCACTATCCGTGCCGCCCAAACACTACGAGCAGTACTTC.

V gene TRBV4-1 combines with J gene TRBJ2-5; D remains ambiguous. V was cut by 5 bases and J by 2 bases, with 15 bases left in between. In germline, CDR1 is MGHRA, CDR2 YSYEKL. The length of the CDR3 is 15 residues. CDR3 bases: TGCGCCAGCAGCAAGACCGGGTCAGTTCAAGAGACCCAGTACTTC. Translated: CASSKTGSVQETQYF.

This clone was recorded once. This rearrangement joins TRBV7-9 to TRBJ2-3; a possible D gene is TRBD2 (7 bases). From germline, CDR1 is SEHNR and CDR2 FQNEAQ (reference sequence). V lost 5 bases and J 2 bases, leaving 17 bases between the germline ends. The CDR3 spans 16 residues. DNA of the CDR3: TGTGCCAGCAGCCCAGGGGAGGGTCTTTTCACAGATACGCAGTATTTT. Translated, it gives CASSPGEGLFTDTQYF.

The chain recombines TRBV14 with TRBJ1-1; D may be TRBD1 (5 bases). The CDR3 extends over 17 amino acids. The V and J ends lost 0 bases and 2 bases respectively, with 16 bases between them. Germline CDR1 SGHDN, CDR2 FVKESK. The CDR3 nucleotides are TGTGCCAGCAGCCAAGATTGGGGACGTGAGGGCAACACTGAAGCTTTCTTT. Translated: CASSQDWGREGNTEAFF.

The CDR3 protein is CASASGDRAPDTQYF. CDR3 DNA sequence: TGTGCTAGTGCCTCCGGAGACAGGGCCCCAGATACGCAGTATTTT. The chain is built from TRBV12-5 and TRBJ2-3; TRBD1 matches at 7 bases. With V trimmed by 7 bases and J by 4 bases, 11 bases remained unmatched. The CDR3 consists of 15 residues. The germline V gene encodes CDR1 LGHNT and CDR2 FRNRAP.

The gene calls are TRBV13 and TRBJ2-5; possible D gene TRBD1, 5 bases. The germline CDR1 and CDR2 sequences are PRHDT and FYEKMQ (reference sequence). This CDR3 has 13 amino acids. Trimming pared 6 bases from V and 2 bases from J, leaving 10 bases between. The CDR3 region is CASRPTEQETQYF. CDR3 nucleotides: TGTGCCAGCAGACCGACAGAGCAAGAGACCCAGTACTTC.

This clone was seen more than once but under ten times. The chain links TRBV7-2 to TRBJ1-4; D is unresolved. Between the trimmed V and J ends, which lost 1 base and 8 bases, there was a span of 11 bases. Germline V gives CDR1 SGHTA, CDR2 FQGNSA. The CDR3 sequence is 14 residues long. The CDR3 sequence: CASSLETPGEKLFF. CDR3 sequence (DNA): TGTGCCAGCAGCTTAGAGACCCCTGGGGAAAAACTGTTTTTT.

The gene calls are TRBV7-2 and TRBJ2-3; the match to TRBD1 covers 7 bases. This CDR3 is built from 15 residues. The V segment lost 2 bases and the J segment 3 bases; nucleotides outside the gene matches: 5. The germline V gene encodes CDR1 SGHTA and CDR2 FQGNSA. CDR3 sequence reads: CASSLWDRITDTQYF. The CDR3 DNA is TGTGCCAGCAGCTTATGGGACAGAATAACAGATACGCAGTATTTT.

On this clone: Other DNA sequences in this specimen translate into the identical CDR3. The CDR3 region is CASSFGGGQETQYF. CDR3 DNA sequence: TGTGCCAGCAGCTTCGGGGGTGGGCAAGAGACCCAGTACTTC. The chain couples TRBV7-6 to TRBJ2-5, with TRBD2 as a possible D gene (6 bases). Trimming pared 3 bases from V and 2 bases from J, leaving 10 bases between. This CDR3 region has 14 residues. Germline lookup yields CDR1 SGHVS and CDR2 FNYEAQ.

This clone was observed a single time. This chain uses TRBV6-5 with TRBJ2-5; D remains unclear. V was trimmed by 7 bases and J by 5 bases, leaving 11 bases between them. The CDR3 totals 12 residues. Germline V gene sequence: CDR1 MNHEY, CDR2 SVGAGI. CDR3 sequence (DNA): TGTGCCAGCAACCGGATCAGGGAGACCCAGTACTTC. Its translation: CASNRIRETQYF.

The V gene is TRBV2, the J gene TRBJ2-3, with no clear D. Germline V gives CDR1 SNHLY, CDR2 FYNNEI. With 6 bases removed from V and 7 bases from J, the gap between germline ends came to 5 bases. The CDR3 covers 10 residues. CDR3 sequence reads: CASSENTQYF. CDR3 bases: TGTGCCAGCAGCGAGAATACGCAGTATTTT.

The chain carries TRBV7-9 and TRBJ1-3; 8 nucleotides line up with TRBD1. The trim removed 5 bases at V and 2 bases at J, leaving 8 bases unmatched. Germline assignment: CDR1 SEHNR and CDR2 FQNEAQ (reference sequence). The CDR3 runs 16 residues. CDR3 residues: CASSPDRGRAGNTIYF. The CDR3 DNA reads TGTGCCAGCAGCCCAGACAGGGGAAGAGCTGGAAACACCATATATTTT.

This chain joins TRBV7-6 and TRBJ2-7; 7 nucleotides agree with TRBD2. The ends lost 3 bases at V and 5 bases at J; junction bases unmatched: 10. Germline assignment: CDR1 SGHVS and CDR2 FNYEAQ. This CDR3 comprises 15 residues. CDR3 in amino acids: CASSFHLAGEHEQYF. In DNA, the CDR3 is TGTGCCAGCAGCTTTCACCTCGCGGGGGAACACGAGCAGTACTTC.